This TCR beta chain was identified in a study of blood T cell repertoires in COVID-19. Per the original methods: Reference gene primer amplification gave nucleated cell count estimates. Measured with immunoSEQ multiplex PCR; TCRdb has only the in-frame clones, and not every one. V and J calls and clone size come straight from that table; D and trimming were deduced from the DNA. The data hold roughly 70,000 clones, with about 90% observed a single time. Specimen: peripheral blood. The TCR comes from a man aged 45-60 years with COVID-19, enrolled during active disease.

CDR3 coding DNA: TGTGCCAGTAGTCCAGGGACTCGGCCCCAGCATTTT. It encodes CASSPGTRPQHF. The chain couples TRBV19 to TRBJ1-5; D possibly corresponds to TRBD1 (5 bases). V shed 5 bases and J shed 9 bases, with 11 bases lying between them. This CDR3 spans 12 amino acids. Germline V CDR1 and CDR2: LNHDA, SQIVND (reference sequence).